The clone carrying this TCR beta chain was seen a few times. The data were produced by immunoSEQ multiplex PCR, yet TCRdb's version contains in-frame clones alone and is incomplete. The repertoire holds just over 60,000 clones, roughly 84% seen once, with about 20% in the top ten. These data come from a study of blood T cell repertoires in COVID-19. The CDR3 extends over 16 amino acids. Germline CDR1 SGHRS, CDR2 YFSETQ. V dropped 4 bases and J dropped 7; count of bases not matched to a gene: 16. Sequenced: peripheral blood. The sequence was collected from a woman over 75 with active or convalescent COVID-19. This chain links TRBV5-1 with TRBJ1-2; 7 bases are shared with TRBD1. CDR3 loop: CASSPGRDREGGGYTF. The DNA of the CDR3 is TGCGCCAGCAGCCCGGGCCGAGACAGGGAAGGTGGTGGCTACACCTTC.